Listed below are T cell receptor beta chains from one sample, sequenced in a study of cytomegalovirus exposure and HLA in healthy donors. Only in-frame clones appear in the TCRdb table, and some are missing; sequencing was by immunoSEQ multiplex PCR. Of over 110,000 clones in the sample, around 84% were seen once. The specimen was PBMCs. Every receptor here comes from a man younger than 35 in good health and CMV-seropositive. Both conserved end residues are trimmed from each CDR3.

j_call v_call cdr3_aa
TRBJ2-5 TRBV21-1 ASSPRTGRQGETQY
TRBJ2-7 TRBV5-1 ASSLAGLAGGNYEQY
TRBJ1-2 TRBV5-5 ASSSSGNGRYGYT
TRBJ1-5 TRBV5-1 ASSSGVGGGPQH
TRBJ1-1 TRBV19 ASSMGDRVTEAF
TRBJ2-5 TRBV30 AWSATGRRGAGETQY
TRBJ1-1 TRBV30 AWVRARSTEAF
TRBJ2-7 TRBV5-1 ASSFRTGPYEQY
TRBJ1-1 TRBV5-1 ASSSTPNTEAF
TRBJ1-1 TRBV11-2 ASSSGGTEAF
TRBJ2-3 TRBV14 ASSQRLAGGLATDTQY
TRBJ1-5 TRBV2 ASSTGNSNQPQH
TRBJ2-7 TRBV18 ASSPKQGAYEQY
TRBJ2-2 TRBV4-1 ASSFRDRVNTGELF
TRBJ2-5 TRBV29-1 SVDFSGETQY
TRBJ1-5 TRBV6-5 ASSSGGRGNNQPQH
TRBJ2-7 TRBV11-2 ASSLYPGQGGPYEQY
TRBJ2-7 TRBV2 ASSEAGLFYEQY
TRBJ1-1 TRBV10-3 AISPNLPGEAF
TRBJ2-3 TRBV19 ASSIAGYTDTQY
TRBJ2-3 TRBV6-5 ASSYSWGVITDTQY
TRBJ2-1 TRBV7-2 ASSYLAGGPEEQF
TRBJ2-7 TRBV7-2 ASSLSSPEQY
TRBJ1-6 TRBV9 ASSPRTGGYNSPLH
TRBJ2-7 TRBV7-9 ASSLGGQVYEQY
TRBJ1-1 TRBV10-2 ASGDRGNGRAF